This T cell receptor beta chain was recorded in a study of B cell selection in AIRE deficiency. Trimming took 0 bases from V and 8 from J, leaving 12 bases between them. Germline assignment: CDR1 SGHAT and CDR2 FQNNGV. This CDR3 has 14 residues. The sorted conventional CD4 T cells were gated as CD4+CD127+. The repertoire was sequenced with immunoSEQ multiplex PCR; TCRdb's copy has only in-frame clones and lacks some. The sample has 20,000 to 25,000 clones, about 96% seen once. The sequenced sample was conventional CD4+ T cells sorted from PBMCs. The chain carries TRBV11-2 and TRBJ2-3; D gene unclear. The TCR originated in a human donor with AIRE deficiency. CDR3: CASSLDGRRSTQYF. The CDR3 DNA reads TGTGCCAGCAGCTTAGATGGTAGGCGGTCTACGCAGTATTTT.